This T cell receptor (beta chain) was observed in a study of blood T cell repertoires in COVID-19 (dated by TCRdb to the early 2020s). About the investigation overall: Samples from collaborators originated in the United States, Italy and Spain and spanned both the acute and convalescent phases of COVID-19. The material from the prospective study consisted of cDNA or gDNA derived from T cells, B-cell-depleted T cells, or PBMCs. Deeply sampled blood TCRbeta repertoires from subjects exposed to, actively infected with, or recovered from COVID-19 were included in the dataset. The repertoires were released in a freely available public database meant as a resource for research on the immune response to SARS-CoV-2. The samples were drawn from two sources: the first 160 participants of the ongoing ImmuneRACE study, and 1,200 or so subjects contributed by 6 global collaborators. The sample metadata nearly always contained a de-identified subject ID, COVID-19 status, age in years and sex. Where available, HLA class I and class II types were obtained from metadata supplied by the sample provider rather than from assay-based typing.

TCRbeta CDR3 regions were amplified from genomic DNA using the immunoSEQ Assay, a bias-controlled multiplex PCR. The study's own analysis went as follows. The number of nucleated cells in each sample was estimated from the amplification of reference gene primers within the assay. To quantify the absolute abundance of each unique TCRbeta CDR3 rearrangement, sequence reads were collapsed and filtered. For each sample, productive Simpson clonality was calculated as the square root of Simpson's diversity index over productive rearrangements. In TCRdb, the immuneACCESS table is reduced to in-frame sequences with V and J assigned. These tables do not hold every clone; where another copy was compared, an unresolved V gene accounts for under half, and the others remain unexplained. The V and J calls and clone size were taken over from that table, and D and trimming were inferred from the DNA. The sample table holds roughly 400,000 clones, of which 90% were seen once. The ten largest clones add up to approximately 0.65% of the sample.

The CDR3, cysteine through phenylalanine, is 13 amino acids long. Of the read, only the CDR3 DNA is kept; its 39 bases are in frame from base 1. V and J are trimmed by 0 bases and 6 bases, and the gene matches miss 0 bases of the junction. Reading the germline V gene gives CDR1 SGHRS and CDR2 YFSETQ. This clone was seen only once. This receptor's antigen is unknown. Nothing much larger sits one base from this clone, and base qualities are not available. Paper-wide results and their limitations: Clinical and demographic metadata were provided uncurated, with the amount varying by source and participant.

In the prospective study, participants were 18 to 89 years old, resided in 24 geographic areas of the United States, and were enrolled through a virtual design. In the prospective study, cohorts were assigned on the basis of participant-reported clinical history obtained from a screening survey and a study questionnaire. Recovered participants in ImmuneRACE Cohort 3 were defined by two consecutive negative NP/OP PCR tests, clearance by a healthcare professional, or resolution of symptoms. In the prospective study, mobile phlebotomists collected whole blood, serum and a nasopharyngeal or oropharyngeal swab from each participant. Prospective study participants could optionally give additional blood draws and questionnaires over a roughly two-month period. Before DNA extraction, prospective study blood samples were shipped either frozen or at room temperature.

Recombination joined TRBV5-1 with TRBJ2-1; 7 bases in the middle match TRBD2. The sequenced material came from PBMCs or T cells enriched from blood (not recorded which). The TCR was taken from a man between 18 and 35 years old who had recovered from COVID-19. CDR3 loop: CASSLGTSNEQFF. The DNA reads as follows: TGCGCCAGCAGCTTGGGGACTAGCAATGAGCAGTTCTTC.